This entry lists 2 T cell receptor beta chains sequenced from one sample in a study of T cell changes during pregnancy in multiple sclerosis. Profiling relied on immunoSEQ multiplex PCR, and the TCRdb table lists in-frame clones only, not all of them. The sample records about 38,000 clones, about nine tenths being singletons. This specimen was CD8+ T cells from peripheral blood mononuclear cells, taken in the second trimester of pregnancy. The source of these receptors is a female donor with multiple sclerosis, enrolled in a pregnancy study.

This chain links TRBV10-3 with TRBJ1-1; 7 bases are a match to TRBD1. From germline, CDR1 is ENHRY and CDR2 SYGVKD. This CDR3 contains 16 residues. The junction had 7 bases not matched to a gene; V was cut back by 3 bases and J by 0 bases. The CDR3 protein is CAISETGVEMNTEAFF. DNA for the CDR3: TGTGCCATCAGTGAAACAGGGGTTGAGATGAACACTGAAGCTTTCTTT.

This chain links TRBV12-5 with TRBJ1-2; perhaps TRBD1 as D (5 bases). Germline V lookup: CDR1 LGHNT, CDR2 FRNRAP. The CDR3 totals 15 residues. The V end was cut by 5 bases, the J end by 2 bases, with 15 bases between. The CDR3 protein is CASGPRGEMNYGYTF. The CDR3 DNA reads as TGTGCTAGTGGTCCGCGGGGGGAGATGAACTATGGCTACACCTTC.